These 30 T cell receptor beta chains share one sample of origin, sequenced in a study of cytomegalovirus exposure and HLA in healthy donors. Vbeta (60) and Jbeta (13) primers were used in the PCR. Generated by immunoSEQ multiplex PCR, the TCRdb table keeps only in-frame clones and is missing some. This sample has roughly 200,000 clones, with around 83% found just once. Sequencing used PBMCs. These receptors were obtained from a middle-aged man in good health and CMV-seropositive.

The gene calls are TRBV5-6 and TRBJ2-1, with TRBD2 identical over 12 bases. Per germline, CDR1 SGHDT and CDR2 YYEEEE. This CDR3 has 18 amino acids. J was trimmed by 3 bases and V by 5 bases; bases with no gene match: 12. The CDR3 loop is CASRRTSGNNRFYNEQFF. DNA of the CDR3: TGTGCCAGCAGGCGGACTAGCGGGAACAACAGATTCTACAATGAGCAGTTCTTC.

The chain is built from TRBV9 and TRBJ2-4, with 11 positions matching TRBD2. With 3 bases clipped from V and 3 bases from J, the junction kept 8 bases outside the gene matches. The CDR3 is made up of 17 amino acids. The germline V gene has CDR1 SGDLS and CDR2 YYNGEE. The CDR3 DNA sequence: TGTGCCAGCAGCGCGACTAGCGGGATACCAGACAAAAACATTCAGTACTTC. Protein product: CASSATSGIPDKNIQYF.

CDR3 region: CASRRDRDNEQFF. The CDR3 nucleotides are TGTGCCAGCAGACGGGACAGAGACAATGAGCAGTTCTTC. The chain combines TRBV2 with TRBJ2-1, with TRBD1 matching 7 bases. CDR3 length: 13 amino acids. CDR1 is SNHLY and CDR2 is FYNNEI in the germline V gene. With V trimmed by 6 bases and J by 5 bases, 4 bases remained unmatched.

The rearrangement joins TRBV28 to TRBJ2-7; D call uncertain. Looked up from germline, CDR1 is MDHEN and CDR2 is SYDVKM. Trimming cost V 3 bases and J 2 bases, with 8 bases left between them. The CDR3 has 13 residues. The CDR3 protein is CASSLGRAYEQYF. Here the CDR3 DNA reads TGTGCCAGCAGTTTGGGCCGAGCCTACGAGCAGTACTTC.

The chain uses TRBV7-9 and TRBJ1-5; 10 nucleotides match TRBD1. Trimming at V came to 5 bases and at J to 2 bases, leaving 12 bases not matched to a gene. This CDR3 contains 18 residues. Looked up from germline, CDR1 is SEHNR and CDR2 is FQNEAQ (reference sequence). The CDR3 nucleotides are TGTGCCAGCAGCCTCGGGACAGGGGCGCCGGGGGGCAATCAGCCCCAGCATTTT. Residues: CASSLGTGAPGGNQPQHF.

The chain carries TRBV19 and TRBJ2-5; 12 positions agree with TRBD1. The length of the CDR3 is 14 residues. Unmatched junction bases numbered 4, after V lost 8 bases and J lost 3 bases. Germline V gene data show CDR1 as LNHDA and CDR2 as SQIVND (reference sequence). The CDR3 bases are TGTGCCAGTTCCGGGACAGGGGGCGAAGAGACCCAGTACTTC. This sequence encodes CASSGTGGEETQYF.

The chain recombines TRBV13 with TRBJ2-7; 8 nucleotides agree with TRBD1. This CDR3 is 15 amino acids long. Germline V gives CDR1 PRHDT, CDR2 FYEKMQ (reference sequence). Trimming removed 4 bases from V and 1 base from J; junction bases left unmatched: 6. DNA for the CDR3: TGTGCCAGCAGCTCCGGACAGGGACCTTCCTACGAGCAGTACTTC. Its translation: CASSSGQGPSYEQYF.

The chain links TRBV7-6 to TRBJ1-1; 8 positions agree with TRBD1. Germline CDR1 is SGHVS and CDR2 is FNYEAQ. Trimming at V came to 5 bases and at J to 0 bases, leaving 8 bases not matched to a gene. The length of the CDR3 is 16 residues. The CDR3 DNA reads TGTGCCAGCAGCCTATATCGGACAGGGTTGAACACTGAAGCTTTCTTT. Translation gives CASSLYRTGLNTEAFF.

The V and J genes are TRBV7-2 and TRBJ2-1; D possibly corresponds to TRBD2 (5 bases). V lost 5 bases and J lost 8, with 10 bases in between. The germline CDR1 and CDR2 sequences are SGHTA and FQGNSA. This CDR3 has 12 residues. CDR3 nucleotides: TGTGCCAGCAGCATATCCGGGGATGAGCAGTTCTTC. Its translation is CASSISGDEQFF.

In DNA form, the CDR3 reads TGTGCCAGCTTAGGGGACTTGGAGCAGTACTTC. It translates to CASLGDLEQYF. The gene calls are TRBV28 and TRBJ2-7, with D possibly being TRBD2 (6 bases). V was pared by 8 bases and J by 7 bases, with 12 bases between. The CDR3 is 11 residues long. Germline V lookup: CDR1 MDHEN, CDR2 SYDVKM.

CDR3 in DNA: TGTGCCAGCAGCTTCTTAGGGGGAGGGCCAGGCAATGAGCAGTTCTTC. Translating it yields CASSFLGGGPGNEQFF. The chain uses TRBV7-6 and TRBJ2-1, with a tentative D call TRBD2 (7 bases). Deletions cut 3 bases from V and 6 bases from J, with 18 bases between. The CDR3 has 16 amino acids. Germline-derived CDR1 and CDR2 are SGHVS and FNYEAQ.

The chain employs TRBV6-1 and TRBJ1-1; 7 nucleotides match TRBD1. CDR1 is MNHNS and CDR2 is SASEGT in the germline V gene. V was clipped by 5 bases and J by 0 bases; unmatched bases: 6. This CDR3 region has 15 residues. CDR3 nucleotides: TGTGCCAGCAGTCCAACCCAGGGGGTGAACACTGAAGCTTTCTTT. Amino acids: CASSPTQGVNTEAFF.

This chain uses TRBV5-1 with TRBJ2-2; the match to TRBD1 covers 7 bases. In germline, CDR1 is SGHRS, CDR2 YFSETQ. V dropped 4 bases and J dropped 6; count of bases not matched to a gene: 6. The CDR3 totals 14 residues. CDR3 amino acids: CASSGNRGAGELFF. CDR3 nucleotide sequence: TGCGCCAGCAGCGGCAACAGGGGCGCCGGGGAGCTGTTTTTT.

The chain is built from TRBV9 and TRBJ2-7; D gene ambiguous. Germline values: CDR1 SGDLS, CDR2 YYNGEE. The CDR3 spans 14 residues. Trimming stripped 6 bases from V and 0 bases from J, with 13 bases between. In DNA, the CDR3 is TGTGCCAGCACTAGAGATGGTAACTCCTACGAGCAGTACTTC. It codes for CASTRDGNSYEQYF.

V usage is TRBV6-5 and J usage is TRBJ2-5; D gene unclear. Trimming took 5 bases from V and 14 from J, leaving 18 bases between them. Germline assignment: CDR1 MNHEY and CDR2 SVGAGI. The CDR3 spans 12 residues. The CDR3 DNA reads TGTGCCAGCAGTACCCCCCTTAGAATATTTTACTTC. Protein product: CASSTPLRIFYF.

This clone has only one observation. The chain joins TRBV6-1 to TRBJ1-5, with 7 bases lining up with TRBD1. J was trimmed by 6 bases and V by 5 bases; bases with no gene match: 7. The CDR3 has 14 residues. From germline, CDR1 is MNHNS and CDR2 SASEGT. The CDR3 DNA sequence: TGTGCCAGCAGTTCGGACAGGCCCAGTCAGCCCCAGCATTTT. This encodes CASSSDRPSQPQHF.

The genes are TRBV5-1 and TRBJ1-1; D is unresolved. The CDR3 covers 12 residues. CDR1 SGHRS and CDR2 YFSETQ come from the germline V gene. Trimming shortened V by 3 bases and J by 1 base, and 4 bases separated the two germline ends. The CDR3 loop reads CASSYSNTEAFF. The DNA for the CDR3 is TGCGCCAGCAGCTACTCGAACACTGAAGCTTTCTTT.

CDR3 in amino acids: CASSHPGLASYNEQFF. CDR3 nucleotide sequence: TGCGCCAGCAGCCACCCGGGACTAGCCTCCTACAATGAGCAGTTCTTC. The chain employs TRBV5-1 and TRBJ2-1; the match to TRBD2 covers 9 bases. The trim removed 4 bases at V and 0 bases at J, leaving 5 bases unmatched. The CDR3 covers 16 residues. Germline V lookup: CDR1 SGHRS, CDR2 YFSETQ.

This sequence joins TRBV7-9 and TRBJ2-3; TRBD1 is a possible D gene (5 bases). Trimming removed 7 bases at V and 3 bases at J, with 14 bases between. This CDR3 has 14 amino acids. CDR1 SEHNR and CDR2 FQNEAQ come from the germline V gene (reference sequence). The CDR3 sequence is CASTQGTRTDTQYF. The CDR3 DNA sequence: TGTGCCAGCACCCAGGGAACTCGAACAGATACGCAGTATTTT.

V gene TRBV28 combines with J gene TRBJ2-7; 9 bases align to TRBD2. After removal of 7 bases from V and 3 bases from J, the junction contained 10 bases not matched to a gene. The CDR3 is 15 amino acids. Germline loops: CDR1 MDHEN, CDR2 SYDVKM. CDR3 coding DNA: TGTGCCAGCATTTCGGGGGCGGGAGGGGTCTACGAGCAGTACTTC. Its protein is CASISGAGGVYEQYF.

This chain links TRBV14 with TRBJ2-7; the D is unclear. Germline V gene data show CDR1 as SGHDN and CDR2 as FVKESK. Trimming left V 5 bases short and J 3 bases short, with 5 bases between. The CDR3 has 11 residues. CDR3 sequence: CASSSNYEQYF. CDR3 nucleotide sequence: TGTGCCAGCAGCTCCAACTACGAGCAGTACTTC.

The CDR3 DNA is TGTGCCAGTAGTCGGGCTAGCGGGAACCGGTACGAGCAGTACTTC. Its protein product is CASSRASGNRYEQYF. V is TRBV19 and J is TRBJ2-7; 9 bases agree with TRBD2. Germline assignment: CDR1 LNHDA and CDR2 SQIVND (reference sequence). This CDR3 has 15 residues. J lost 4 bases, V lost 5 bases, and 9 bases had no gene match. The variable domain in full, completed from reference TRBV19 and TRBJ2-7, reads DGGITQSPKYLFRKEGQNVTLSCEQNLNHDAMYWYRQDPGQGLRLIYYSQIVNDFQKGDIAEGYSVSREKKESFPLTVTSAQKNPTAFYLCASSRASGNRYEQYFGPGTRLTVT.

The chain joins TRBV2 to TRBJ2-1, with TRBD2 matching over 11 bases. Trimming cost V 7 bases and J 8 bases; bases outside gene matches: 7. Germline-derived CDR1 and CDR2 are SNHLY and FYNNEI. The CDR3 length is 14 residues. The CDR3 DNA sequence: TGTGCCAGCAAACTACTAGCGGGAGCGCATGAGCAGTTCTTC. Its protein product is CASKLLAGAHEQFF.

On this clone: Other DNA sequences from this sample encode an identical CDR3 as well. The chain employs TRBV5-6 and TRBJ1-2, with 7 bases that match TRBD1. The CDR3 is 13 residues long. Germline V gene sequence: CDR1 SGHDT, CDR2 YYEEEE. V dropped 1 base and J dropped 4; count of bases not matched to a gene: 1. The CDR3 protein is CASSLTGVYGYTF. Here the CDR3 DNA reads TGTGCCAGCAGCTTGACAGGGGTCTATGGCTACACCTTC. The variable domain in full, completed from reference TRBV5-6 and TRBJ1-2, reads DAGVTQSPTHLIKTRGQQVTLRCSPKSGHDTVSWYQQALGQGPQFIFQYYEEEERQRGNFPDRFSGHQFPNYSSELNVNALLLGDSALYLCASSLTGVYGYTFGSGTRLTVV.

As concerns this clone: At the DNA level, this CDR3 is encoded by other sequences in the same sample as well. This rearrangement joins TRBV29-1 to TRBJ2-5; unclear D gene. V was trimmed by 2 bases and J by 5 bases, leaving 6 bases between them. CDR3 length equals 11 residues. Germline V gene lookup returns CDR1 SQVTM and CDR2 ANQGSEA. CDR3 residues: CSVERSETQYF. In DNA form, the CDR3 reads TGCAGCGTTGAAAGAAGCGAGACCCAGTACTTC.

This clone was counted a single time. The chain employs TRBV29-1 and TRBJ2-3; 11 bases map to TRBD2. Trimming removed 7 bases from V and 1 base from J; junction bases left unmatched: 7. Germline V lookup: CDR1 SQVTM, CDR2 ANQGSEA. The CDR3 contains 15 residues. The CDR3 here is CSANPGLAGTDTQYF. CDR3 sequence (DNA): TGCAGCGCGAATCCGGGACTAGCGGGCACAGATACGCAGTATTTT.

This chain joins TRBV13 and TRBJ2-7; TRBD2 aligns across 9 bases. Germline V CDR1 and CDR2: PRHDT, FYEKMQ (reference sequence). CDR3 length equals 18 residues. With 5 bases clipped from V and 3 bases from J, the junction kept 17 bases outside the gene matches. The CDR3 here is CASSPGRSGLAGSYEQYF. The CDR3 nucleotides are TGTGCCAGCAGCCCCGGGAGGAGCGGGCTAGCGGGAAGCTACGAGCAGTACTTC. Filled out from reference TRBV13 and TRBJ2-7, the complete variable domain reads AAGVIQSPRHLIKEKRETATLKCYPIPRHDTVYWYQQGPGQDPQFLISFYEKMQSDKGSIPDRFSAQQFSDYHSELNMSSLELGDSALYFCASSPGRSGLAGSYEQYFGPGTRLTVT.

This chain uses TRBV5-8 with TRBJ2-2, with D possibly TRBD1 on 6 matching bases. This CDR3 has 14 amino acids. Trimming left V 4 bases short and J 4 bases short, with 11 bases between. Germline values: CDR1 SGHTS, CDR2 YDEGEE. In DNA, the CDR3 is TGTGCCAGCAGCCCAGGACAGCGCACCGGGGAGCTGTTTTTT. Amino acid sequence: CASSPGQRTGELFF.

The chain links TRBV27 to TRBJ2-7, with 7 bases aligning to TRBD2. V dropped 5 bases and J dropped 6; count of bases not matched to a gene: 10. This CDR3 comprises 14 residues. CDR1 is MNHEY, CDR2 SMNVEV, per germline (reference sequence). The CDR3 region is CASSPWLAGLEQYF. In DNA form, the CDR3 reads TGTGCCAGCAGTCCCTGGTTAGCGGGCCTCGAGCAGTACTTC.

The gene calls are TRBV10-3 and TRBJ2-5, with TRBD1 identical over 8 bases. The trim removed 8 bases at V and 5 bases at J, leaving 7 bases unmatched. The CDR3 runs to 13 residues. The V gene's germline CDR1 is ENHRY and CDR2 SYGVKD. Here the CDR3 reads CAIGRDRLETQYF. The CDR3 DNA reads TGTGCCATCGGAAGGGACAGGTTGGAGACCCAGTACTTC.